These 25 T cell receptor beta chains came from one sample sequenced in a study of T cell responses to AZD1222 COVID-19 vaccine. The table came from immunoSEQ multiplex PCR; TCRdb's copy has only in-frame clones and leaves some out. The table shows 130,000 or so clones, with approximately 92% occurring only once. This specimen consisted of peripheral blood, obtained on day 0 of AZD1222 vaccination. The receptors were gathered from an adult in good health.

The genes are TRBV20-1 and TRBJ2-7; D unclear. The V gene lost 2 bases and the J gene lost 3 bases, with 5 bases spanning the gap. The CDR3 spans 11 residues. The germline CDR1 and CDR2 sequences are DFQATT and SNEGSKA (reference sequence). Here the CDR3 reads CSARNSYEQYF. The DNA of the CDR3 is TGCAGTGCTAGAAACAGCTACGAGCAGTACTTC.

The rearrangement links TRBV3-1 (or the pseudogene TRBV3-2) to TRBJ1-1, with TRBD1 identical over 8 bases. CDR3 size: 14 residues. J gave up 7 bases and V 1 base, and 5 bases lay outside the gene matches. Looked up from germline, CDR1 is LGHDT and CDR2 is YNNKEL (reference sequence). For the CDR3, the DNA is TGTGCCAGCAGCCAAGGGGGGACAGGTCGTGAAGCTTTCTTT. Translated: CASSQGGTGREAFF.

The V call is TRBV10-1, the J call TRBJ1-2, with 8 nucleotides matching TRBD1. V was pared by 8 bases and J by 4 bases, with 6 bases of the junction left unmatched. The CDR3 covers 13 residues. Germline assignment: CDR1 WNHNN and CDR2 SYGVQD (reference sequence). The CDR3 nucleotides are TGCGCCAGCTCCAGGACAGGGCTCTATGGCTACACCTTC. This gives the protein CASSRTGLYGYTF.

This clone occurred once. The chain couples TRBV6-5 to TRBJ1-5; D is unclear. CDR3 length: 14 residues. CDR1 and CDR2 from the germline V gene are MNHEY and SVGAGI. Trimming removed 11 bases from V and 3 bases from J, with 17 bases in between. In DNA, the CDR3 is TGTGCCGTTGGGGAGGGCTTTCTCAATCAGCCCCAGCATTTT. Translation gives CAVGEGFLNQPQHF.

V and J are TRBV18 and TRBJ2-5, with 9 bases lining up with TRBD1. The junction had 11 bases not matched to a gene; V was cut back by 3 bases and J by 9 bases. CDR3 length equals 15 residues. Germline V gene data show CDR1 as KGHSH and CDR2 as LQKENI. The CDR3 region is CASSPPTGGSRPQYF. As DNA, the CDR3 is TGTGCCAGCTCACCGCCGACAGGGGGATCCCGCCCCCAGTACTTC. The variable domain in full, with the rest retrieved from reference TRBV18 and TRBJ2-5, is NAGVMQNPRHLVRRRGQEARLRCSPMKGHSHVYWYRQLPEEGLKFMVYLQKENIIDESGMPKERFSAEFPKEGPSILRIQQVVRGDSAAYFCASSPPTGGSRPQYFGPGTRLLVL.

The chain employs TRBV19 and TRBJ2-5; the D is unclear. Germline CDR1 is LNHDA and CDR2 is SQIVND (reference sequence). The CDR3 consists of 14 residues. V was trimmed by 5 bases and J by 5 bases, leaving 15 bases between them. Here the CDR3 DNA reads TGTGCCAGTAGTCCCGGGTCAATCCGGGAGACCCAGTACTTC. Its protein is CASSPGSIRETQYF.

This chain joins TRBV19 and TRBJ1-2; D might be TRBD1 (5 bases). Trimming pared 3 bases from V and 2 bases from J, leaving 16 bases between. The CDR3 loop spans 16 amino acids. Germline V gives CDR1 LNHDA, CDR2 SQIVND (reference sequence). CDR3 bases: TGTGCCAGTAGTATTATAGGCTCAGGGCGGAACTATGGCTACACCTTC. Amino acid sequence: CASSIIGSGRNYGYTF.

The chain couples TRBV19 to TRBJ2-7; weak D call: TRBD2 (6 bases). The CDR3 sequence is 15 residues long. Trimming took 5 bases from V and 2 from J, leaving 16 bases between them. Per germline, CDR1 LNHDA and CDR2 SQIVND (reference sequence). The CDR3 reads CASSGPGREAYEQYF. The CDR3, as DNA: TGTGCCAGTAGTGGGCCCGGCAGGGAGGCCTACGAGCAGTACTTC.

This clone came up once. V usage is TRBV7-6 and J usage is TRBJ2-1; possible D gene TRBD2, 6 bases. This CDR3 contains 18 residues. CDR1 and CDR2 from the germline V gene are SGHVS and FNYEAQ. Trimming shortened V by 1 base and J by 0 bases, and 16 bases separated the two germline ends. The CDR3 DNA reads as TGTGCCAGCAGCTTAGGGGCCGAGGGGAGGAGCTCCTACAATGAGCAGTTCTTC. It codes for CASSLGAEGRSSYNEQFF.

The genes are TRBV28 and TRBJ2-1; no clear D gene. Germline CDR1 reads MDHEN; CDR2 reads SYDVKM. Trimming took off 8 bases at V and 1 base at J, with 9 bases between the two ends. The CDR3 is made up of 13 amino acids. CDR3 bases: TGTGCCAGCTACCTAGATTCCTACAATGAGCAGTTCTTC. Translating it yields CASYLDSYNEQFF.

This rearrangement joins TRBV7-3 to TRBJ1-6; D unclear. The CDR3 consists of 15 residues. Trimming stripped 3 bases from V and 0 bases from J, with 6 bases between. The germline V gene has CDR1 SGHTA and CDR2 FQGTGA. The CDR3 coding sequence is TGTGCCAGCAGCTTTTTGGGCTCCTATAATTCACCCCTCCACTTT. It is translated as CASSFLGSYNSPLHF.

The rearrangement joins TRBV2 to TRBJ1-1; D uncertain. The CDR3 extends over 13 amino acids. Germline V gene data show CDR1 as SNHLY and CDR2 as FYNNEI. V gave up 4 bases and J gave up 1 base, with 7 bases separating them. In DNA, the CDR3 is TGTGCCAGCAGTGCATGGGAGAACACTGAAGCTTTCTTT. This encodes CASSAWENTEAFF.

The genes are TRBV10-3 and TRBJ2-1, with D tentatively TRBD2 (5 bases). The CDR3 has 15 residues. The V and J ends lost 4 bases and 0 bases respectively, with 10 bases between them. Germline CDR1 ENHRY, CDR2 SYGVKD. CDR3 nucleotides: TGTGCCATCAGTGGGTATGGGAGCTCCTACAATGAGCAGTTCTTC. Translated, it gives CAISGYGSSYNEQFF.

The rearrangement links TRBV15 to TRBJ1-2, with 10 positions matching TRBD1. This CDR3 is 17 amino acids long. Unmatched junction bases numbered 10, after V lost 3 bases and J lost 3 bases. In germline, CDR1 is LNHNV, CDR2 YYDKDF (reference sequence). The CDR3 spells CATSSRDRGNWDYGYTF. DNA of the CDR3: TGTGCCACCAGCAGCCGGGACAGGGGAAATTGGGACTATGGCTACACCTTC.

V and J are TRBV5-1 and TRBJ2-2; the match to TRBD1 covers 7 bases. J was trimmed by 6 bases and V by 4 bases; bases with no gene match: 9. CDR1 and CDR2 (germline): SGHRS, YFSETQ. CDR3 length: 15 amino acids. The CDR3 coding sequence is TGCGCCAGCAGCCTAAAGACAGGGTCCGCCGGGGAGCTGTTTTTT. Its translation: CASSLKTGSAGELFF.

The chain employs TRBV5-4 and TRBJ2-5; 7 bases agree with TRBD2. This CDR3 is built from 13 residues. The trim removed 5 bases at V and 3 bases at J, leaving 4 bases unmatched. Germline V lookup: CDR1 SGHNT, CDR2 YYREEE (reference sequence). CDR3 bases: TGTGCCAGCAGAAAGGGGACTAAAGAGACCCAGTACTTC. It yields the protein CASRKGTKETQYF.

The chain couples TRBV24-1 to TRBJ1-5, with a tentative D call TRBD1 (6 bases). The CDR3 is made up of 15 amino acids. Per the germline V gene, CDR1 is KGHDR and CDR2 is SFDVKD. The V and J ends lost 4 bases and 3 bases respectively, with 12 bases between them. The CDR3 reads CATSDLDSVNQPQHF. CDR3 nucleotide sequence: TGTGCCACCAGTGACTTGGACAGTGTCAATCAGCCCCAGCATTTT.

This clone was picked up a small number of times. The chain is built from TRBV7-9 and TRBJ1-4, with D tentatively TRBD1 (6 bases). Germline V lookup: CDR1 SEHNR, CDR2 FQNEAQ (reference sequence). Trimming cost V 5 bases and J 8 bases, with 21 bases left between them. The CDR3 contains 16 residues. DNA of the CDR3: TGTGCCAGCAGCCCGGTGGGACAATCAGATAGCGAAAAACTGTTTTTT. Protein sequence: CASSPVGQSDSEKLFF.

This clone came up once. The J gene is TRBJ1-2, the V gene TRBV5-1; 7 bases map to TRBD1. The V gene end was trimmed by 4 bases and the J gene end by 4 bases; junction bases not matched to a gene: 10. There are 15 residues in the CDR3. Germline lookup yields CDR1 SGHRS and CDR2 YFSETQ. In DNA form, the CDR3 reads TGCGCCAGCAGCCGAACTCGACAGGGCACCTATGGCTACACCTTC. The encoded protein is CASSRTRQGTYGYTF.

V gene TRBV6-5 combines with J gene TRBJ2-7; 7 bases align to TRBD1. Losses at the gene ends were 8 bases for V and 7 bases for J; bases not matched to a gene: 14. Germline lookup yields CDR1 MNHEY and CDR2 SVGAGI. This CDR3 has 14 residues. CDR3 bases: TGTGCCAGCCTAGAAAGGGGACAGTGGTATGAGCAGTACTTC. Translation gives CASLERGQWYEQYF.

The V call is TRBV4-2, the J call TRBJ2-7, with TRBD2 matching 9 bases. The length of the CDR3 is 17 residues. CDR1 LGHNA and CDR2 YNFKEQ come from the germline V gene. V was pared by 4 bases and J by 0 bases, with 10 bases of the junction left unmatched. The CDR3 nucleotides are TGTGCCAGCAGCCGCACGACTAGCGGAGGGCCCTCCTACGAGCAGTACTTC. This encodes CASSRTTSGGPSYEQYF.

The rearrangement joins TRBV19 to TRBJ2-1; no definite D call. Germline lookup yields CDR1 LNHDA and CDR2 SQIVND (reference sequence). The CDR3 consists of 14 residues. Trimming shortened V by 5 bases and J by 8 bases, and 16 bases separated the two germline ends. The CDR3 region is CASSSYSTSDEQFF. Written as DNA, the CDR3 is TGTGCCAGTAGTTCCTACTCGACGTCGGATGAGCAGTTCTTC.

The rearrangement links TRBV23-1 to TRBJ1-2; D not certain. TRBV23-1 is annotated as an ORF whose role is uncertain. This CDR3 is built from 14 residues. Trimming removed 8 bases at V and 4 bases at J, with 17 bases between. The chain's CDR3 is CASAPHIVSYGYTF. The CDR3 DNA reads TGCGCCAGCGCCCCCCACATCGTCTCCTATGGCTACACCTTC.

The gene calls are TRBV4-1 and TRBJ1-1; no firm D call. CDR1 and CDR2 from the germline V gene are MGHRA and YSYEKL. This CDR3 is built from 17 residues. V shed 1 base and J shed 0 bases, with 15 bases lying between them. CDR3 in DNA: TGCGCCAGCAGCCAAGCCCGACACGGAACGATGAACACTGAAGCTTTCTTT. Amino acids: CASSQARHGTMNTEAFF.

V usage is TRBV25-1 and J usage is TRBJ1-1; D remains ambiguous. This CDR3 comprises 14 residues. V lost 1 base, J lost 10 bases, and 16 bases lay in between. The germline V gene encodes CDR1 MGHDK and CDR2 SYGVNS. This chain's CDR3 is CASSESPRADGAFF. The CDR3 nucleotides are TGTGCCAGCAGTGAATCGCCAAGGGCCGACGGAGCTTTCTTT. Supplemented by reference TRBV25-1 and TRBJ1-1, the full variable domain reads EADIYQTPRYLVIGTGKKITLECSQTMGHDKMYWYQQDPGMELHLIHYSYGVNSTEKGDLSSESTVSRIRTEHFPLTLESARPSHTSQYLCASSESPRADGAFFGQGTRLTVV.